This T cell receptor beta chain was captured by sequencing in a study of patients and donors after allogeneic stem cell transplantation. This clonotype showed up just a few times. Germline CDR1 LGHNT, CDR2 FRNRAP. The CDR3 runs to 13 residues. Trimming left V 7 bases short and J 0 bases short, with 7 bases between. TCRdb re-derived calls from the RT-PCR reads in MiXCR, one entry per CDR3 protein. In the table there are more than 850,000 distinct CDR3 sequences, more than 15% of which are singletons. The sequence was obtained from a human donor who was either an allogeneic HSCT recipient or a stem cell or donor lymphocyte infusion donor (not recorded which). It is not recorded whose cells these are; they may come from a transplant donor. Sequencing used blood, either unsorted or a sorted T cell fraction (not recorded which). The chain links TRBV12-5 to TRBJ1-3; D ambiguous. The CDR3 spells CASARSSGNTIYF. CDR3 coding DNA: TGTGCTAGTGCGCGCAGCTCTGGAAACACCATATATTTT.